These 20 T cell receptor beta chains share one sample of origin, sequenced in a study of CD8+CD57+ T cells in acquired aplastic anemia. Using genomic DNA as the template, TCR beta VDJ and CDR3 profiling was carried out. In TCRdb, the reads were re-called with MiXCR into one record per CDR3 protein. Of just over 40,000 distinct CDR3 sequences detected, 63% appear once; the ten largest clones hold 45% to 75%. Individuals selected for sequencing had exhibited CD8+CD57+ cell expansion on flow cytometry. Sequencing was carried out using sorted CD4+, CD8+, or CD8+CD57+ T cells (not recorded which) from PBMCs. All receptors derive from a human donor with aplastic anemia.

The chain joins TRBV12-3 or TRBV12-4 to TRBJ2-1; TRBD1 matches at 7 bases. CDR3 size: 15 residues. The trim removed 4 bases at V and 6 bases at J, leaving 9 bases unmatched. The CDR3 loop reads CASSSTRGQANEQFF. The CDR3 DNA follows: TGTGCCAGCAGTTCTACCCGCGGACAGGCCAATGAGCAGTTCTTC.

The chain employs TRBV6-1 and TRBJ2-7; maybe TRBD1 (6 bases). The V and J ends lost 7 bases and 2 bases respectively, with 18 bases between them. Per the germline V gene, CDR1 is MNHNS and CDR2 is SASEGT. The CDR3 is made up of 15 amino acids. CDR3 residues: CASTTGRGEAYEQYF. The CDR3 DNA reads TGTGCCAGCACCACTGGCAGGGGAGAGGCCTACGAGCAGTACTTC.

The chain employs TRBV13 and TRBJ1-3; a weak D match, TRBD1 (6 bases). The germline V gene has CDR1 PRHDT and CDR2 FYEKMQ (reference sequence). The V end lost 8 bases, the J end lost 0 bases, and 17 bases lay between the germline ends. The length of the CDR3 is 16 residues. The CDR3 nucleotides read TGTGCCAGCGGACGACGGGACACTCGCTCTGGAAACACCATATATTTT. As protein: CASGRRDTRSGNTIYF.

The gene calls are TRBV13 and TRBJ2-1; 8 nucleotides align to TRBD1. Germline values: CDR1 PRHDT, CDR2 FYEKMQ (reference sequence). The J segment lost 9 bases and the V segment lost 0 bases, leaving 25 bases of the junction unmatched. This CDR3 has 21 residues. Written as DNA, the CDR3 is TGTGCCAGCAGCTTAGGGGGACAGGCCTCGGGGCTAGGGTACCCCATAAGTGAGCAGTTCTTC. Translated: CASSLGGQASGLGYPISEQFF. Drawing the rest from reference TRBV13 and TRBJ2-1, the complete variable domain is AAGVIQSPRHLIKEKRETATLKCYPIPRHDTVYWYQQGPGQDPQFLISFYEKMQSDKGSIPDRFSAQQFSDYHSELNMSSLELGDSALYFCASSLGGQASGLGYPISEQFFGPGTRLTVL.

The chain couples TRBV29-1 to TRBJ2-1; TRBD1 aligns across 8 bases. Trimming took 8 bases from V and 2 from J; bases not matched to a gene: 2. The CDR3 runs 12 residues. The germline CDR1 and CDR2 sequences are SQVTM and ANQGSEA. The CDR3 protein is CSSDRAYNEQFF. The DNA for the CDR3 is TGCAGCTCGGACAGGGCCTACAATGAGCAGTTCTTC.

The chain uses TRBV15 and TRBJ2-3, with a weak D call TRBD2 (5 bases). The CDR3 sequence is 16 residues long. Trimming pared 0 bases from V and 2 bases from J, leaving 12 bases between. Per germline, CDR1 LNHNV and CDR2 YYDKDF (reference sequence). In DNA, the CDR3 is TGTGCCACCAGCAGAGACAGCGGAGGAAACACAGATACGCAGTATTTT. This sequence encodes CATSRDSGGNTDTQYF.

This chain uses TRBV15 with TRBJ1-2, with D possibly matching TRBD1 (5 bases). Germline V gene data show CDR1 as LNHNV and CDR2 as YYDKDF (reference sequence). V was pared by 1 base and J by 5 bases, with 11 bases between. The CDR3 is made up of 14 amino acids. The CDR3 spells CATSRGGGIYGYTF. The CDR3 DNA reads as TGTGCCACCAGCAGAGGGGGGGGGATTTATGGCTACACCTTC.

This clonotype was seen ten or more times. V gene TRBV5-5 combines with J gene TRBJ1-4; the D is unclear. CDR3 length: 16 amino acids. Looked up from germline, CDR1 is SGHKS and CDR2 is YYEKEE (reference sequence). V dropped 3 bases and J dropped 0 bases, with 12 bases sitting between them. As DNA, the CDR3 is TGTGCCAGCAGCTCAGGACGGAGTTCAACTAATGAAAAACTGTTTTTT. Translation: CASSSGRSSTNEKLFF. The full variable domain, in which reference TRBV5-5 and TRBJ1-4 provide the parts outside the CDR3, is DAGVTQSPTHLIKTRGQQVTLRCSPISGHKSVSWYQQVLGQGPQFIFQYYEKEERGRGNFPDRFSARQFPNYSSELNVNALLLGDSALYLCASSSGRSSTNEKLFFGSGTQLSVL.

This sequence joins TRBV19 and TRBJ1-2; D is undetermined. This CDR3 comprises 14 residues. With 5 bases removed from V and 8 bases from J, the gap between germline ends came to 18 bases. Looked up from germline, CDR1 is LNHDA and CDR2 is SQIVND (reference sequence). CDR3 amino acids: CASSVLREAGGYTF. The CDR3 bases are TGTGCCAGTAGTGTTTTGAGGGAAGCTGGCGGCTACACCTTC.

This clonotype was seen only once. This chain connects TRBV7-9 to TRBJ1-1; D is perhaps TRBD1 (5 bases). The V and J ends lost 6 bases and 3 bases respectively, with 17 bases between them. The CDR3 runs to 15 residues. CDR1 is SEHNR, CDR2 FQNEAQ, per germline (reference sequence). The CDR3 nucleotides read TGTGCCAGCAGAAGGGACGTCCCGTGGGACACTGAAGCTTTCTTT. Translating gives CASRRDVPWDTEAFF.

The chain carries TRBV2 and TRBJ1-2, with 9 bases matching TRBD1. The CDR3 is 14 amino acids. CDR1 SNHLY and CDR2 FYNNEI come from the germline V gene. V lost 2 bases to trimming and J lost 7 bases; unmatched junction nucleotides: 5. For the CDR3, the DNA is TGTGCCAGCAGTGAACGCGGGACAGGGTTTGGCTACACCTTC. The encoded protein is CASSERGTGFGYTF.

This clonotype was counted ten times or more. This sequence joins TRBV20-1 and TRBJ2-7, with 10 bases that match TRBD1. Per germline, CDR1 DFQATT and CDR2 SNEGSKA (reference sequence). The V segment lost 0 bases and the J segment 5 bases; nucleotides outside the gene matches: 4. The CDR3 spans 14 residues. CDR3: CSARETGGINEQYF. The CDR3 DNA reads as TGCAGTGCTAGAGAGACAGGGGGCATCAACGAGCAGTACTTC.

Comment on this clonotype: Relative to the germline gene, one junction end is altered; a read error may explain this. The gene calls are TRBV27 and TRBJ2-7, with TRBD1 identical over 8 bases. The CDR3 runs to 14 residues. Germline V gene lookup returns CDR1 MNHEY and CDR2 SMNVEV (reference sequence). This CDR3 reads CVSSWRQGPGEQYF. The DNA for the CDR3 is TGTGTCAGCAGTTGGAGACAGGGGCCGGGCGAGCAGTACTTC.

This clonotype has more than one count but fewer than ten. A read error may explain this, as a much larger clone is one base away. The chain combines TRBV6-1 with TRBJ2-7, with no clear D. This CDR3 has 15 residues. Trimming removed 2 bases at V and 3 bases at J, with 14 bases between. The germline CDR1 and CDR2 sequences are MNHNS and SASEGT. CDR3 loop: CASSERLPVGYEQYF. The DNA of the CDR3 is TGTGCCAGCAGTGAAAGGCTCCCCGTTGGCTACGAGCAGTACTTC.

This clonotype has a count of ten or more. This sequence joins TRBV7-6 and TRBJ1-5, with 8 nucleotides matching TRBD1. The junction had 9 bases not matched to a gene; V was cut back by 5 bases and J by 9 bases. The germline CDR1 and CDR2 sequences are SGHVS and FNYEAQ. The CDR3 has 14 amino acids. CDR3 region: CASSNGQGERPQHF. CDR3 coding DNA: TGTGCCAGCAGCAACGGACAGGGTGAGCGGCCCCAGCATTTT.

The chain carries TRBV11-2 and TRBJ2-1, with D unresolved. V lost 8 bases and J 3 bases, leaving 14 bases between the germline ends. Per germline, CDR1 SGHAT and CDR2 FQNNGV. This CDR3 is 14 amino acids long. The CDR3 loop is CASAGAWVYNEQFF. The CDR3 bases are TGTGCCAGCGCCGGTGCTTGGGTCTACAATGAGCAGTTCTTC.

V gene TRBV9 combines with J gene TRBJ2-7; D remains ambiguous. Trimming took 0 bases from V and 2 from J, leaving 9 bases between them. CDR3 length equals 14 residues. Germline CDR1 reads SGDLS; CDR2 reads YYNGEE. The CDR3 DNA sequence: TGTGCCAGCAGCGTAGCTAAGGGTACCTACGAGCAGTACTTC. This encodes CASSVAKGTYEQYF.

V is TRBV2 and J is TRBJ2-7; D not resolved. The ends were cut back, 2 bases at V and 3 bases at J, with 8 bases in the middle. Per the germline V gene, CDR1 is SNHLY and CDR2 is FYNNEI. This CDR3 is built from 13 residues. For the CDR3, the DNA is TGTGCCAGCAGTGAACTCTCCAACTACGAGCAGTACTTC. Its protein is CASSELSNYEQYF.

V usage is TRBV19 and J usage is TRBJ2-7, with TRBD2 as a possible D gene (6 bases). The CDR3 is 11 amino acids. The germline V gene encodes CDR1 LNHDA and CDR2 SQIVND (reference sequence). Trimming pared 5 bases from V and 6 bases from J, leaving 8 bases between. The CDR3 region has the DNA TGTGCCAGTAGTGGGGGGAGCGAGCAGTACTTC. This gives the protein CASSGGSEQYF.

This clonotype has a handful of counts. This chain connects TRBV29-1 to TRBJ1-1; D is unclear. CDR3 size: 11 residues. Trimming took off 3 bases at V and 11 bases at J, with 13 bases between the two ends. Germline V gene sequence: CDR1 SQVTM, CDR2 ANQGSEA. DNA for the CDR3: TGCAGCGTTGAGGGAGGAGGGTATGCTTTCTTT. Amino acid sequence: CSVEGGGYAFF. The whole variable domain, filled in from reference TRBV29-1 and TRBJ1-1, reads SAVISQKPSRDICQRGTSLTIQCQVDSQVTMMFWYRQQPGQSLTLIATANQGSEATYESGFVIDKFPISRPNLTFSTLTVSNMSPEDSSIYLCSVEGGGYAFFGQGTRLTVV.